This is a list of T cell receptor beta chains from one sample in a study of blood T cell repertoires in COVID-19. The repertoire was sequenced with immunoSEQ multiplex PCR; TCRdb's copy has only in-frame clones and lacks some. The profile covers some 260,000 clones, with roughly 91% appearing a single time and over 7.5% taken by the ten largest. The sequencing sample was made of PBMCs or T cells enriched from blood (not recorded which). These receptors came from a man aged 40-49 years who had recovered from COVID-19. Each CDR3 is given with its conserved first and last residue. A D gene is named only where the DNA matches it firmly. The size field is filled for only some rows; it gives once, few, many or a size class.

clone size: -
J gene: TRBJ1-1
V gene: TRBV27
D gene: -
CDR3 DNA: TGTGCCAGCAGTCGTAGGGGGGGTGAAGCTTTCTTT
CDR3 protein: CASSRRGGEAFF

clone size: -
J gene: TRBJ2-1
V gene: TRBV5-4
D gene: TRBD2
CDR3 DNA: TGTGCCAGCAGCTCCAAGGGCCTGGGCCCCAGCGGGAACAATGAGCAGTTCTTC
CDR3 protein: CASSSKGLGPSGNNEQFF

clone size: -
J gene: TRBJ1-1
V gene: TRBV30
D gene: -
CDR3 DNA: TGTGCCTGGAGTCTATCTTTATTGAGGCAGGAAGCTTTCTTT
CDR3 protein: CAWSLSLLRQEAFF

clone size: -
J gene: TRBJ2-6
V gene: TRBV10-2
D gene: -
CDR3 DNA: TGCGCCAGCAGTGATTCAGGGTCAGGGGCCAACGTCCTGACTTTC
CDR3 protein: CASSDSGSGANVLTF

clone size: -
J gene: TRBJ1-1
V gene: TRBV6-1
D gene: -
CDR3 DNA: TGTGCCAGCAGAAACCACCTTCGGGATGTCACTGAAGCTTTCTTT
CDR3 protein: CASRNHLRDVTEAFF

clone size: -
J gene: TRBJ2-4
V gene: TRBV24-1
D gene: TRBD1
CDR3 DNA: TGTGCCACCCGACCCCGTCCCGGGACAGGGGGCGCCGGCAAAAACATTCAGTACTTC
CDR3 protein: CATRPRPGTGGAGKNIQYF

clone size: -
J gene: TRBJ1-6
V gene: TRBV6-5
D gene: -
CDR3 DNA: TGTGCCAGCAGTTACTCGAGTACCTTTGGTTCACCCCTCCACTTT
CDR3 protein: CASSYSSTFGSPLHF

clone size: -
J gene: TRBJ2-1
V gene: TRBV18
D gene: -
CDR3 DNA: TGTGCCAGCTCACCCCTTGCCTCAGGGGGGTCCTACAATGAGCAGTTCTTC
CDR3 protein: CASSPLASGGSYNEQFF

clone size: -
J gene: TRBJ2-7
V gene: TRBV5-4
D gene: TRBD2
CDR3 DNA: TGTGCCAGCAGCTCTCGGACTAGCGGGACCTACGAGCAGTACTTC
CDR3 protein: CASSSRTSGTYEQYF

clone size: -
J gene: TRBJ2-7
V gene: TRBV28
D gene: -
CDR3 DNA: TGTGCCAGCAGTTTAGCGGGAAAGTACTACGAGCAGTACTTC
CDR3 protein: CASSLAGKYYEQYF

clone size: -
J gene: TRBJ2-6
V gene: TRBV2
D gene: TRBD1
CDR3 DNA: TGTGCCAGCAGTGAACCCAGGGGGCCTCCTGGGGCCAACGTCCTGACTTTC
CDR3 protein: CASSEPRGPPGANVLTF

clone size: -
J gene: TRBJ1-4
V gene: TRBV11-3
D gene: -
CDR3 DNA: TGTGCCAGCAGCCACAGTCCGGGGGGGAATGAAAAACTGTTTTTT
CDR3 protein: CASSHSPGGNEKLFF

clone size: -
J gene: TRBJ1-1
V gene: TRBV6-5
D gene: TRBD1
CDR3 DNA: TGTGCCAGCAGCCGACAGGGTAGTGCTGAAGCTTTCTTT
CDR3 protein: CASSRQGSAEAFF

clone size: once
J gene: TRBJ2-3
V gene: TRBV19
D gene: -
CDR3 DNA: TGTGCCAGTACCCCATTGCATTTCGGGGGCGGGGGAGATACGCAGTATTTT
CDR3 protein: CASTPLHFGGGGDTQYF

clone size: -
J gene: TRBJ1-2
V gene: TRBV28
D gene: -
CDR3 DNA: TGTGCCAGCAGTTTTAGGGGTGTGGGCCTGAGCGGCTACACCTTC
CDR3 protein: CASSFRGVGLSGYTF

clone size: -
J gene: TRBJ1-5
V gene: TRBV10-3
D gene: TRBD1
CDR3 DNA: TGTGCCTCCGGGACAGGGGGTAGGGATCAGCCCCAGCATTTT
CDR3 protein: CASGTGGRDQPQHF

clone size: -
J gene: TRBJ1-1
V gene: TRBV7-9
D gene: TRBD1
CDR3 DNA: TGTGCCAGCAGCCCGCGGACAGGGAGGACTGAAGCTTTCTTT
CDR3 protein: CASSPRTGRTEAFF

clone size: -
J gene: TRBJ2-5
V gene: TRBV19
D gene: TRBD1
CDR3 DNA: TGTGCCAGTAGTATAGAGAGGACAGGGGGTCGGGAGACCCAGTACTTC
CDR3 protein: CASSIERTGGRETQYF

clone size: -
J gene: TRBJ2-3
V gene: TRBV7-6
D gene: TRBD2
CDR3 DNA: TGTGCCAGCAGCCCTTCACCGGGGACTAGCGGGGGACCGGGTACGCAGTATTTT
CDR3 protein: CASSPSPGTSGGPGTQYF

clone size: -
J gene: TRBJ2-1
V gene: TRBV24-1
D gene: TRBD1
CDR3 DNA: TGTGCCACCAGTGATCCGACAGGGGCCTACTCCTACAATGAGCAGTTCTTC
CDR3 protein: CATSDPTGAYSYNEQFF

clone size: -
J gene: TRBJ2-3
V gene: TRBV4-3
D gene: TRBD1
CDR3 DNA: TGCGCCAGCAGCCCCCAGCCCGGGACAGTGGTCACAGATACGCAGTATTTT
CDR3 protein: CASSPQPGTVVTDTQYF

clone size: -
J gene: TRBJ1-2
V gene: TRBV5-1
D gene: -
CDR3 DNA: TGCGCCAGCAGCTTGGGTTCGGGGGAGAACTATGGCTACACCTTC
CDR3 protein: CASSLGSGENYGYTF

clone size: -
J gene: TRBJ1-1
V gene: TRBV6-1
D gene: -
CDR3 DNA: TGTGCCAGCAGTGAACTCCAGCAGGGTGAAGCTTTCTTT
CDR3 protein: CASSELQQGEAFF